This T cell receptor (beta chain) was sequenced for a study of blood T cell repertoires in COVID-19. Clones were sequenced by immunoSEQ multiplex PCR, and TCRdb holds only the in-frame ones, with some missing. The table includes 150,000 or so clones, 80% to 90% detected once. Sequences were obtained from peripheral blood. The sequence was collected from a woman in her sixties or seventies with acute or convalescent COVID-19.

The CDR3 is CASSEEGGNYGYTF. CDR3 bases: TGTGCCAGCAGTGAAGAAGGCGGTAACTATGGCTACACCTTC. The chain carries TRBV6-1 and TRBJ1-2; D unclear. Germline assignment: CDR1 MNHNS and CDR2 SASEGT. The CDR3 has 14 amino acids. Trimming pared 1 base from V and 1 base from J, leaving 7 bases between.